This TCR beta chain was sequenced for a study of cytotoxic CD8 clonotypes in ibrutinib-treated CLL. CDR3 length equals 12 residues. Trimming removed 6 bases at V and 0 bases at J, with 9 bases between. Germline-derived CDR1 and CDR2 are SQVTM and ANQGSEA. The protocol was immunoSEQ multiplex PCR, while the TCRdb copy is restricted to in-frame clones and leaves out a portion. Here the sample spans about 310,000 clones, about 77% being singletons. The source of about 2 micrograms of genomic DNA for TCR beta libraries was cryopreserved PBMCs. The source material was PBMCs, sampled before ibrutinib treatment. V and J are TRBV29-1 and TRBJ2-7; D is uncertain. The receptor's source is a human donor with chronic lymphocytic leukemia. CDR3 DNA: TGCAGCGTATCAACCAGCTCCTACGAGCAGTACTTC. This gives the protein CSVSTSSYEQYF.